The rows below give T cell receptor beta chains drawn from one sample of a study of radiotherapy plus CTLA-4 blockade in lung cancer. The table came from immunoSEQ multiplex PCR; TCRdb's copy has only in-frame clones and leaves some out. Among some 50,000 clones, almost 85% were seen once, and the ten largest hold around 4.9%. This material consisted of peripheral blood, taken from a patient treated with radiotherapy plus ipilimumab. Receptor source: a human donor with non-small cell lung cancer whose response to radiotherapy plus ipilimumab could not be evaluated. Each CDR3 is given with its conserved first and last residue. The D gene is left open where the match is weak. Rows may omit the clone size; those that give it use once, few, many or a size class.

D: TRBD1
V: TRBV7-3
J: TRBJ2-7
size: -
DNA: TGTGCCAGCAGCAGGGACAGGGGGCCGATCTACGAGCAGTACTTC
CDR3: CASSRDRGPIYEQYF

D: TRBD1
V: TRBV5-1
J: TRBJ2-7
size: -
DNA: TGCGCCAGCAGCTTGTACGCAGGGACAGGGGGCGACGAGCAGTACTTC
CDR3: CASSLYAGTGGDEQYF

D: TRBD1
V: TRBV5-1
J: TRBJ1-1
size: -
DNA: TGCGCCAGCAGCTACACGACAGGGGACACTGAAGCTTTCTTT
CDR3: CASSYTTGDTEAFF

D: -
V: TRBV28
J: TRBJ2-7
size: -
DNA: TGTGCCAGCAGTTTAGACTCCGGGACACTAGCCTACGAGCAGTACTTC
CDR3: CASSLDSGTLAYEQYF

D: TRBD1
V: TRBV19
J: TRBJ1-1
size: -
DNA: TGTGCCAGTAGTATCGGACAGGGGGACACTGAAGCTTTCTTT
CDR3: CASSIGQGDTEAFF

D: -
V: TRBV21-1
J: TRBJ2-1
size: -
DNA: TGTGCCAGCAGCAAAGGGAGTTGCGGGTTGGCTGAGCAGTTCTTC
CDR3: CASSKGSCGLAEQFF

D: TRBD2
V: TRBV9
J: TRBJ2-7
size: -
DNA: TGTGCCAGCAGCGTGGGGGGGGGAATCTACGAGCAGTACTTC
CDR3: CASSVGGGIYEQYF

D: -
V: TRBV2
J: TRBJ2-3
size: once
DNA: TGTGCCAGCAGTGCAAGCGGGCCTAGCACAGATACGCAGTATTTT
CDR3: CASSASGPSTDTQYF

D: -
V: TRBV6-5
J: TRBJ1-3
size: few
DNA: TGTGCCAGCAGCCGGGTCTCTGGAAACACCATATATTTT
CDR3: CASSRVSGNTIYF

D: -
V: TRBV5-1
J: TRBJ2-1
size: -
DNA: TGCGCCAGCAGCGCCGGCTCCTACAATGAGCAGTTCTTC
CDR3: CASSAGSYNEQFF

D: TRBD1
V: TRBV28
J: TRBJ1-1
size: -
DNA: TGTGCCAGCAAAAGGGGACAGATCGTCACTGAAGCTTTCTTT
CDR3: CASKRGQIVTEAFF

D: -
V: TRBV6-6
J: TRBJ1-4
size: -
DNA: TGTGCCAGCAGTTGGGAAGGGGCAACTAATGAAAAACTGTTTTTT
CDR3: CASSWEGATNEKLFF

D: TRBD1
V: TRBV14
J: TRBJ2-1
size: -
DNA: TGTGCCAGCAGCCAACTAAAAGGGACAGCGTACAATGAGCAGTTCTTC
CDR3: CASSQLKGTAYNEQFF

D: TRBD2
V: TRBV28
J: TRBJ2-5
size: -
DNA: TGTGCCACCACTGAATCGGGGGGAAATGAGCAGTACTTC
CDR3: CATTESGGNEQYF

D: TRBD2
V: TRBV27
J: TRBJ2-3
size: -
DNA: TGTGCCAGCTCTACTCCCCGACTGGGCGGGAGTGGAACAGATACGCAGTATTTT
CDR3: CASSTPRLGGSGTDTQYF

D: TRBD2
V: TRBV15
J: TRBJ2-1
size: -
DNA: TGTGCCACCAGCAAAGGGACTAGCGGCCTCTCCTACAATGAGCAGTTCTTC
CDR3: CATSKGTSGLSYNEQFF

D: TRBD1
V: TRBV28
J: TRBJ1-2
size: -
DNA: TGTGCCAGCAGTTTAAGCCAGGGGGCAGGTGGCTACACCTTC
CDR3: CASSLSQGAGGYTF

D: -
V: TRBV7-2
J: TRBJ2-4
size: -
DNA: TGTGCCAGCAGCTTATTCGGAGACATTCAGTACTTC
CDR3: CASSLFGDIQYF

D: -
V: TRBV5-1
J: TRBJ2-1
size: once
DNA: TGCGCCAGCAGCTCCGGAGGCAGCCAATACAATGAGCAGTTCTTC
CDR3: CASSSGGSQYNEQFF

D: TRBD1
V: TRBV10-2
J: TRBJ1-4
size: -
DNA: TGCGCCAGCTCCGGGACAGGGGGCTCCCGACGATATAATGAAAAACTGTTTTTT
CDR3: CASSGTGGSRRYNEKLFF

D: TRBD1
V: TRBV19
J: TRBJ2-7
size: -
DNA: TGTGCCAGTAGTATGGGACAGGGAGGCAACGAGCAGTACTTC
CDR3: CASSMGQGGNEQYF